The 22 T cell receptor beta chains in this list originate from one sample, sequenced in a study of beta chain features in type 1 diabetes. What was sequenced were expressed TCRB transcripts, since all of the isolated RNA had been reverse transcribed. The protocol was immunoSEQ multiplex PCR, while the TCRdb copy is restricted to in-frame clones and leaves out a portion. Here the sample spans about 360,000 clones, roughly 12% being singletons. Sequencing input: naive CD4+ T cells from blood. Every receptor here comes from a man aged 18 to 30 in good health.

The chain carries TRBV5-1 and TRBJ2-3; D uncertain. V shed 1 base and J shed 2 bases, with 8 bases lying between them. Per the germline V gene, CDR1 is SGHRS and CDR2 is YFSETQ. The CDR3 has 14 residues. CDR3 sequence reads: CASSLTVSTDTQYF. The CDR3 region has the DNA TGCGCCAGCAGCTTGACGGTTTCCACAGATACGCAGTATTTT.

The gene calls are TRBV29-1 and TRBJ1-1, with TRBD1 identical over 8 bases. Germline CDR1 is SQVTM and CDR2 is ANQGSEA. The V segment lost 4 bases and the J segment 3 bases; nucleotides outside the gene matches: 10. The CDR3 extends over 15 amino acids. In DNA, the CDR3 is TGCAGCGTTGTTGGGTCAGGGGGCTCCCACACTGAAGCTTTCTTT. Amino acid sequence: CSVVGSGGSHTEAFF.

The chain couples TRBV15 to TRBJ2-5, with a weak D call TRBD1 (5 bases). The germline CDR1 and CDR2 sequences are LNHNV and YYDKDF (reference sequence). The CDR3 spans 15 residues. The V and J ends lost 0 bases and 3 bases respectively, with 11 bases between them. The CDR3 is CATSRDLGREETQYF. For the CDR3, the DNA is TGTGCCACCAGCAGAGATCTTGGCAGGGAAGAGACCCAGTACTTC.

Notes on this clone: Other DNA sequences of this sample code for an identical CDR3. The chain combines TRBV30 with TRBJ2-2; 8 nucleotides agree with TRBD1. Trimming removed 3 bases from V and 1 base from J; junction bases left unmatched: 1. The CDR3 runs 14 residues. Germline values: CDR1 GTSNPN, CDR2 SVGIG (reference sequence). The CDR3 here is CAWRGTGNTGELFF. CDR3 DNA sequence: TGTGCCTGGAGGGGGACAGGGAACACCGGGGAGCTGTTTTTT.

The V call is TRBV2, the J call TRBJ2-3; 8 nucleotides match TRBD2. The CDR3 totals 15 residues. CDR1 and CDR2 (germline): SNHLY, FYNNEI. Germline trimming cut 3 bases from V and 4 bases from J; bases unmatched to any gene: 6. In DNA, the CDR3 is TGTGCCAGCAGTGAGCCCCCGGGACTAGCAGATACGCAGTATTTT. Translated: CASSEPPGLADTQYF.

This chain links TRBV7-2 with TRBJ1-1, with 8 bases lining up with TRBD1. There are 13 residues in the CDR3. Trimming took 4 bases from V and 7 from J; bases not matched to a gene: 5. Germline V gene data show CDR1 as SGHTA and CDR2 as FQGNSA. The chain's CDR3 is CASSSQGGLEAFF. CDR3 in DNA: TGTGCCAGCAGCTCACAGGGGGGCCTTGAAGCTTTCTTT.

This clone was seen a handful of times. The chain combines TRBV7-9 with TRBJ1-2; TRBD1 matches at 9 bases. Germline trimming cut 3 bases from V and 6 bases from J; bases unmatched to any gene: 8. The germline V gene encodes CDR1 SEHNR and CDR2 FQNEAQ (reference sequence). CDR3 length equals 15 residues. The CDR3 DNA sequence: TGTGCCAGCAGCTTGGGGACAGGGATAGGGAATGGCTACACCTTC. It codes for CASSLGTGIGNGYTF. Full variable domain (outside the CDR3, taken from reference TRBV7-9 and TRBJ1-2): DTGVSQNPRHKITKRGQNVTFRCDPISEHNRLYWYRQTLGQGPEFLTYFQNEAQLEKSRLLSDRFSAERPKGSFSTLEIQRTEQGDSAMYLCASSLGTGIGNGYTFGSGTRLTVV.

This chain connects TRBV5-1 to TRBJ2-2; TRBD1 is a possible D gene (6 bases). V shed 6 bases and J shed 0 bases, with 15 bases lying between them. CDR1 is SGHRS and CDR2 is YFSETQ in the germline V gene. The CDR3 extends over 16 amino acids. This CDR3 reads CASNPDRLTNTGELFF. CDR3 in DNA: TGCGCCAGCAACCCCGACAGGTTAACGAACACCGGGGAGCTGTTTTTT.

This clone came up many times. The rearrangement joins TRBV18 to TRBJ2-1; TRBD1 matches 8 bases. CDR3 length: 15 residues. Germline CDR1 and CDR2: KGHSH and LQKENI. V gave up 6 bases and J gave up 6 bases; unmatched junction bases: 10. The CDR3 here is CASSQGQAFGNEQFF. The DNA for the CDR3 is TGTGCCAGCTCCCAGGGACAGGCGTTTGGCAATGAGCAGTTCTTC.

The gene calls are TRBV5-4 and TRBJ2-2, with D possibly matching TRBD2 (6 bases). From germline, CDR1 is SGHNT and CDR2 YYREEE (reference sequence). Trimming took off 4 bases at V and 4 bases at J, with 14 bases between the two ends. The CDR3 sequence is 15 residues long. Here the CDR3 DNA reads TGTGCCAGCAGCGGGGGGAGAGGGACCACCGGGGAGCTGTTTTTT. Amino acid sequence: CASSGGRGTTGELFF. Full variable domain (outside the CDR3, taken from reference TRBV5-4 and TRBJ2-2): ETGVTQSPTHLIKTRGQQVTLRCSSQSGHNTVSWYQQALGQGPQFIFQYYREEENGRGNFPPRFSGLQFPNYSSELNVNALELDDSALYLCASSGGRGTTGELFFGEGSRLTVL.

This clone was counted between two and nine times. The V and J genes are TRBV21-1 and TRBJ1-5. TRBV21-1 is assigned pseudogene status. The CDR3 sequence is 14 residues long. The CDR3 nucleotides are TGTGCCAGCAGCAAGGGGGAGGGTACTCAGCCCCAGCATTTT. Protein product: CASSKGEGTQPQHF.

The sample holds a few counts of this clone. The chain joins TRBV4-3 to TRBJ2-3, with 7 bases lining up with TRBD2. Germline V gene sequence: CDR1 LGHNA, CDR2 YSLEER. Trimming cost V 4 bases and J 2 bases; bases outside gene matches: 18. The CDR3 has 19 amino acids. The CDR3 region has the DNA TGCGCCAGCAGCCTACAGTTTGTGGATGCTAGCGGTCTCACAGATACGCAGTATTTT. Protein sequence: CASSLQFVDASGLTDTQYF.

The CDR3 region has the DNA TGCGCCAGCAGCCAAGGGACTGAAGAGACCCAGTACTTC. This gives the protein CASSQGTEETQYF. The V call is TRBV5-1, the J call TRBJ2-5; a weak D match, TRBD2 (6 bases). The V end lost 4 bases, the J end lost 3 bases, and 10 bases lay between the germline ends. The CDR3 length is 13 residues. Germline V CDR1 and CDR2: SGHRS, YFSETQ.

This clone was recorded a few times. This chain connects TRBV28 to TRBJ2-3; 8 positions agree with TRBD2. The germline V gene has CDR1 MDHEN and CDR2 SYDVKM. The CDR3 covers 16 residues. Unmatched junction bases numbered 7, after V lost 3 bases and J lost 2 bases. The CDR3 sequence is CASSFIAGPTTDTQYF. CDR3 DNA: TGTGCCAGCAGTTTCATAGCGGGGCCAACCACAGATACGCAGTATTTT.

The rearrangement uses TRBV5-4 and TRBJ2-5; 8 bases fit TRBD1. The germline V gene encodes CDR1 SGHNT and CDR2 YYREEE (reference sequence). CDR3 length equals 13 residues. V shed 4 bases, J shed 5 bases, and the junction held 4 bases outside the gene matches. The CDR3 DNA sequence: TGTGCCAGCAGCGGGGACAGGAAGGAGACCCAGTACTTC. Translation gives CASSGDRKETQYF.

The chain uses TRBV30 and TRBJ1-1; 9 nucleotides align to TRBD1. Per the germline V gene, CDR1 is GTSNPN and CDR2 is SVGIG (reference sequence). The CDR3 has 14 residues. J lost 3 bases, V lost 4 bases, and 6 bases had no gene match. CDR3 region: CAWNTGGRYTEAFF. DNA for the CDR3: TGTGCCTGGAACACAGGGGGCCGGTACACTGAAGCTTTCTTT.

The rearrangement links TRBV7-3 to TRBJ2-1; 12 bases are a match to TRBD2. Germline V CDR1 and CDR2: SGHTA, FQGTGA. The CDR3 contains 15 residues. V lost 0 bases and J lost 12; bases outside the gene matches: 6. CDR3 coding DNA: TGTGCCAGCAGCTTAACCTCCGCTAGCGGGGGGGCGCAGTTCTTC. Translation gives CASSLTSASGGAQFF.

The V gene is TRBV13, the J gene TRBJ2-5; D not resolved. There are 14 residues in the CDR3. Per the germline V gene, CDR1 is PRHDT and CDR2 is FYEKMQ (reference sequence). V was cut by 1 base and J by 1 base, with 7 bases left in between. This CDR3 is CASSLVTSQETQYF. As DNA, the CDR3 is TGTGCCAGCAGCTTAGTCACCAGCCAAGAGACCCAGTACTTC.

The V gene is TRBV28, the J gene TRBJ2-3; TRBD1 matches at 9 bases. Trimming took 6 bases from V and 3 from J; bases not matched to a gene: 4. The CDR3 contains 14 residues. Germline V lookup: CDR1 MDHEN, CDR2 SYDVKM. The CDR3 reads CASRTTGGTDTQYF. The DNA for the CDR3 is TGTGCCAGCAGGACGACAGGGGGAACAGATACGCAGTATTTT.

This clone was seen more than once but under ten times. This chain links TRBV2 with TRBJ2-3; D perhaps matches TRBD1 (6 bases). Trimming left V 4 bases short and J 1 base short, with 12 bases between. CDR1 is SNHLY and CDR2 is FYNNEI in the germline V gene. There are 15 residues in the CDR3. The CDR3 DNA follows: TGTGCCAGCAGTGTTCAGGGGAGTCGCACAGATACGCAGTATTTT. Protein sequence: CASSVQGSRTDTQYF.

V and J are TRBV7-2 and TRBJ2-1; 16 bases agree with TRBD2. Germline CDR1 reads SGHTA; CDR2 reads FQGNSA. The CDR3 has 17 amino acids. V lost 4 bases to trimming and J lost 9 bases; unmatched junction nucleotides: 9. The CDR3 coding sequence is TGTGCCAGCAGCTCATCCGGGACTAGCGGGAGGGTCAGTGAGCAGTTCTTC. It specifies CASSSSGTSGRVSEQFF.

This clone was found a few times. V is TRBV7-9 and J is TRBJ2-3, with 8 positions matching TRBD1. The CDR3 is 15 amino acids. Losses at the gene ends were 5 bases for V and 2 bases for J; bases not matched to a gene: 6. Germline assignment: CDR1 SEHNR and CDR2 FQNEAQ (reference sequence). The CDR3 DNA sequence: TGTGCCAGCAGCCTCGGGACAGGATCCACAGATACGCAGTATTTT. This encodes CASSLGTGSTDTQYF. Filled out from reference TRBV7-9 and TRBJ2-3, the complete variable domain reads DTGVSQNPRHKITKRGQNVTFRCDPISEHNRLYWYRQTLGQGPEFLTYFQNEAQLEKSRLLSDRFSAERPKGSFSTLEIQRTEQGDSAMYLCASSLGTGSTDTQYFGPGTRLTVL.